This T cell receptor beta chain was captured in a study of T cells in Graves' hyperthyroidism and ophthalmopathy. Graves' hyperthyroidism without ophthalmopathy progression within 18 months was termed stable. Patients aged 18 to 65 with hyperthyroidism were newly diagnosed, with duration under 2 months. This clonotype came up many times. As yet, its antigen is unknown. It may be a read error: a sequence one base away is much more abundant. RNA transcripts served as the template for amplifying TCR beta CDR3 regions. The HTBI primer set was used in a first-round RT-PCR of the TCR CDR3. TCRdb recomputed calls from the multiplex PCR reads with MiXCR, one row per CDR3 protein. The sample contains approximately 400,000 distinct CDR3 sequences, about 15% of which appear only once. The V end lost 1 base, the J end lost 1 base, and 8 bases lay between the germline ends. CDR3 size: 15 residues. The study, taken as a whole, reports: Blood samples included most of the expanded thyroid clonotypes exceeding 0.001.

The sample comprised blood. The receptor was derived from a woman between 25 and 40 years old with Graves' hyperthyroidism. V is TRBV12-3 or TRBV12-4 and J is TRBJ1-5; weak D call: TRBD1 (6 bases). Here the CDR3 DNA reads TGTGCCAGCAGTTTAGGGGACAAGAGCAATCAGCCCCAGCATTTT. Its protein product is CASSLGDKSNQPQHF.